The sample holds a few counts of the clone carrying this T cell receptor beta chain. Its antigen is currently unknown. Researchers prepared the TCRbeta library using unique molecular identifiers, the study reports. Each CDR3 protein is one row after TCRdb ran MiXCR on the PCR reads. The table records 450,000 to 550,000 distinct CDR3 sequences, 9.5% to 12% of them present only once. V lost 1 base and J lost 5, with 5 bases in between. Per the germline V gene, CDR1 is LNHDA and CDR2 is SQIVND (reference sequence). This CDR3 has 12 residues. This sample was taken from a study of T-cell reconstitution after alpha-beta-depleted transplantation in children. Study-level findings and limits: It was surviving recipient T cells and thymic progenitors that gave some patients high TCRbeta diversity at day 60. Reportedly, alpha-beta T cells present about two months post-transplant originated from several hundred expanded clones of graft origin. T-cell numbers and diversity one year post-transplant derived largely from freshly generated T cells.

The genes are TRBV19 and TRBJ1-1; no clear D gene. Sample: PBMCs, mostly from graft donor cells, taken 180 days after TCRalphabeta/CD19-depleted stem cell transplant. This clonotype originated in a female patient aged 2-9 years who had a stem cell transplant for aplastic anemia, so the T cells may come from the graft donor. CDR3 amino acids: CASSIAGTEAFF. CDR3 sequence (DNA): TGTGCCAGTAGTATAGCAGGAACTGAAGCTTTCTTT. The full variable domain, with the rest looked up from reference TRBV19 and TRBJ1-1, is DGGITQSPKYLFRKEGQNVTLSCEQNLNHDAMYWYRQDPGQGLRLIYYSQIVNDFQKGDIAEGYSVSREKKESFPLTVTSAQKNPTAFYLCASSIAGTEAFFGQGTRLTVV.